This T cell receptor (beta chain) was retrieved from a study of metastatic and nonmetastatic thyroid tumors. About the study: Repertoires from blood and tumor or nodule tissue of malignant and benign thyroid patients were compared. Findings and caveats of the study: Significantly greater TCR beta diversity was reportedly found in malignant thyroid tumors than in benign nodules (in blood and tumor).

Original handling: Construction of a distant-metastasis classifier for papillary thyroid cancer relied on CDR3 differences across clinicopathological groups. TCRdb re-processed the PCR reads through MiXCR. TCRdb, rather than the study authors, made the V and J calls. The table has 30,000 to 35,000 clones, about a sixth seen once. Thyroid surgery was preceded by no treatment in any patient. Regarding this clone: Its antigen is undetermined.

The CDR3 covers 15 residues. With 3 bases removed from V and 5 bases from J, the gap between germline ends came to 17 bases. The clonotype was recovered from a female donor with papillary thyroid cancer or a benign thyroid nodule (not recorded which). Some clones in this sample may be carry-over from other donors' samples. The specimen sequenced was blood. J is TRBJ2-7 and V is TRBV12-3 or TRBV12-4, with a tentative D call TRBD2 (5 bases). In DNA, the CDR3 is TGTGCCAGCAGTTTGATGGGCGGGCCTGGGAACGAGCAGTACTTC. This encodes CASSLMGGPGNEQYF.